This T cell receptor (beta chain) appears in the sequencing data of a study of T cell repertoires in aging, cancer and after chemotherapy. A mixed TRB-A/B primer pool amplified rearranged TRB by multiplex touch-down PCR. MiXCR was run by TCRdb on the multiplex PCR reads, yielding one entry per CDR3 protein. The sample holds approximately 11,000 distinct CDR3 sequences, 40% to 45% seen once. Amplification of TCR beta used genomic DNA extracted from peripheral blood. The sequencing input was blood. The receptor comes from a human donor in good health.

The CDR3, as DNA: TGCAGTGCCTTGCCCAGCTCCTACAATGAGCAGTTCTTC. Translated, it gives CSALPSSYNEQFF. This chain links TRBV20-1 with TRBJ2-1; D remains ambiguous. CDR1 and CDR2 (germline): DFQATT, SNEGSKA (reference sequence). V was shortened by 6 bases and J by 0 bases, with 9 bases between the two germline ends. The CDR3 is made up of 13 amino acids.